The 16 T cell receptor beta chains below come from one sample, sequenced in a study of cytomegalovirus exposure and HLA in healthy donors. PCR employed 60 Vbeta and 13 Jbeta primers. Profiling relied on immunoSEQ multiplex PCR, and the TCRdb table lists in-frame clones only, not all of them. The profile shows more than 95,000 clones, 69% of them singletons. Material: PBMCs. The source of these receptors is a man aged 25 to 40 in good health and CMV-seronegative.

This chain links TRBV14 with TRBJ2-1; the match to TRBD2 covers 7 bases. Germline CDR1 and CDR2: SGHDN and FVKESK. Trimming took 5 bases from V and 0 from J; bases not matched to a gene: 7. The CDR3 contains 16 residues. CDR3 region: CASSTELARSYNEQFF. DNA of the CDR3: TGTGCCAGCAGCACAGAACTAGCGCGCTCCTACAATGAGCAGTTCTTC. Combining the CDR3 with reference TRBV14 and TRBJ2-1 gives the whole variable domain EAGVTQFPSHSVIEKGQTVTLRCDPISGHDNLYWYRRVMGKEIKFLLHFVKESKQDESGMPNNRFLAERTGGTYSTLKVQPAELEDSGVYFCASSTELARSYNEQFFGPGTRLTVL.

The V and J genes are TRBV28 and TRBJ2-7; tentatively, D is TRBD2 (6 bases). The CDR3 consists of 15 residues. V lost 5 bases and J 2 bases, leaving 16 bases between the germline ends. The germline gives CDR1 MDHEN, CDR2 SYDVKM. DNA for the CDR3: TGTGCCAGCAGTCCGCATGGGGGGACGACCTACGAGCAGTACTTC. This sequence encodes CASSPHGGTTYEQYF.

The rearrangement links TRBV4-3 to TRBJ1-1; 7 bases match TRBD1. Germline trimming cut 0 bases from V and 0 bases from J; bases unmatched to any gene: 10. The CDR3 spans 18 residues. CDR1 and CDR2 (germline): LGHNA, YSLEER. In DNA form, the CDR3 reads TGCGCCAGCAGCCAAGATCGGACAGGAGTCTTTATGAACACTGAAGCTTTCTTT. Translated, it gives CASSQDRTGVFMNTEAFF.

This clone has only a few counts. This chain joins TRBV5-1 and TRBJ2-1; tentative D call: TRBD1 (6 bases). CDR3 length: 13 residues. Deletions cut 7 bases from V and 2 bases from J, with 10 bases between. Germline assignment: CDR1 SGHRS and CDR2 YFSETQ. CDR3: CASGRTAYNEQFF. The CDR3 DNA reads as TGCGCCAGCGGACGGACAGCCTACAATGAGCAGTTCTTC.

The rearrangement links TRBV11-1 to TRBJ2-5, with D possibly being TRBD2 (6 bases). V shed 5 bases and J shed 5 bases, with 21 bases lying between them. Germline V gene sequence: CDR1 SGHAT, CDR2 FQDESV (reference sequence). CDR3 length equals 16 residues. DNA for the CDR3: TGTGCCAGCAGCCCTGACAGAATTCGGGAGTGGGAGACCCAGTACTTC. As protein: CASSPDRIREWETQYF. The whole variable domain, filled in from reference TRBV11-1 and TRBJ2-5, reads EAEVAQSPRYKITEKSQAVAFWCDPISGHATLYWYRQILGQGPELLVQFQDESVVDDSQLPKDRFSAERLKGVDSTLKIQPAELGDSAMYLCASSPDRIREWETQYFGPGTRLLVL.

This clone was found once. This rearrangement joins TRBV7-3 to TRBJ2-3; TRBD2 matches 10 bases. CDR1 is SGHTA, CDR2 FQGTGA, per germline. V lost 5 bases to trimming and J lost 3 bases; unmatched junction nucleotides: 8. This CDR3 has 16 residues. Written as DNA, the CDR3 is TGTGCCAGCAGCCTCGGACTAGCGGTAACAACAGATACGCAGTATTTT. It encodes CASSLGLAVTTDTQYF. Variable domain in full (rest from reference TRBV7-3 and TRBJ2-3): GAGVSQTPSNKVTEKGKYVELRCDPISGHTALYWYRQSLGQGPEFLIYFQGTGAADDSGLPNDRFFAVRPEGSVSTLKIQRTERGDSAVYLCASSLGLAVTTDTQYFGPGTRLTVL.

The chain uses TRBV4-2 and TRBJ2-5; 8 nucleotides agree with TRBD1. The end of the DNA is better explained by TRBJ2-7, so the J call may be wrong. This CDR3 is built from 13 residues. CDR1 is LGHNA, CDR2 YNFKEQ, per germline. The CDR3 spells CASSLGQGNEQYF. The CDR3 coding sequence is TGTGCCAGCAGCCTAGGACAGGGCAACGAGCAGTACTTC.

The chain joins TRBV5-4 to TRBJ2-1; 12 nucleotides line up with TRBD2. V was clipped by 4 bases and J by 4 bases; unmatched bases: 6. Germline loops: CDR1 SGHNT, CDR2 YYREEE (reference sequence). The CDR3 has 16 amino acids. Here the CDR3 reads CASSRRGLAGYNEQFF. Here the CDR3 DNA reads TGTGCCAGCAGCCGTCGCGGACTAGCGGGGTACAATGAGCAGTTCTTC.

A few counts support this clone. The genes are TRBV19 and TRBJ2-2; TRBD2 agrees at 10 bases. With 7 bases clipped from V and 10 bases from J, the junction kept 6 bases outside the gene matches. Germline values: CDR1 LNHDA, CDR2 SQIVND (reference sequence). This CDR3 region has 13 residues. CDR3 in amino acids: CASKASGSAELFF. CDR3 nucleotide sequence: TGTGCCAGTAAGGCTAGCGGGAGCGCGGAGCTGTTTTTT.

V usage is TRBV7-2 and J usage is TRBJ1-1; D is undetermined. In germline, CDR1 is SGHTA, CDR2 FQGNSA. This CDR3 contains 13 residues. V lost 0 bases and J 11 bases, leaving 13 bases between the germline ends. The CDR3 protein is CASSLARGSWAFF. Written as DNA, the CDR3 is TGTGCCAGCAGCTTAGCGAGAGGGTCGTGGGCTTTCTTT. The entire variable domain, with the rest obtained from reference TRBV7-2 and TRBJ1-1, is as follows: GAGVSQSPSNKVTEKGKDVELRCDPISGHTALYWYRQSLGQGLEFLIYFQGNSAPDKSGLPSDRFSAERTGGSVSTLTIQRTQQEDSAVYLCASSLARGSWAFFGQGTRLTVV.

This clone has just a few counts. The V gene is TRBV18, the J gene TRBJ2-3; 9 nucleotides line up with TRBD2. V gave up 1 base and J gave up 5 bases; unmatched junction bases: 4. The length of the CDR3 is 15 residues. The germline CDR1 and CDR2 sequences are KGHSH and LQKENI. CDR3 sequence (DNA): TGTGCCAGCTCACCACTAGCGGGAGTTGTAGATACGCAGTATTTT. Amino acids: CASSPLAGVVDTQYF.

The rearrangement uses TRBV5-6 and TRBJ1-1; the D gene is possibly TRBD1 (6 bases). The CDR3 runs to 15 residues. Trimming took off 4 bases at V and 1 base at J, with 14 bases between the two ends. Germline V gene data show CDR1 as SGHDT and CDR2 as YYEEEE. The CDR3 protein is CASSEPQGRNTEAFF. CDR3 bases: TGTGCCAGCAGCGAACCACAGGGTAGGAACACTGAAGCTTTCTTT.

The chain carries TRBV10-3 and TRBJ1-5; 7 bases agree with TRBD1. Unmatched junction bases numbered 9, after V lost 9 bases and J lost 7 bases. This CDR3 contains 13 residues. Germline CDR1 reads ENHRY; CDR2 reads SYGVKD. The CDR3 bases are TGTGCCATTCAACAGGGGAATAGGCAGCCCCAGCATTTT. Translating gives CAIQQGNRQPQHF.

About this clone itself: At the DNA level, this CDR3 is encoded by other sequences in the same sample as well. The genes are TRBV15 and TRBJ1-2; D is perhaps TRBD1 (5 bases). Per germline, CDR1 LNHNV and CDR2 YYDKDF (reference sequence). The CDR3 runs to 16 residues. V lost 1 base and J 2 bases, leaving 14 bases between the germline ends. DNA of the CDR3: TGTGCCACCAGCAGAGGCCGTTCGGGGGGAAACTATGGCTACACCTTC. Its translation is CATSRGRSGGNYGYTF.

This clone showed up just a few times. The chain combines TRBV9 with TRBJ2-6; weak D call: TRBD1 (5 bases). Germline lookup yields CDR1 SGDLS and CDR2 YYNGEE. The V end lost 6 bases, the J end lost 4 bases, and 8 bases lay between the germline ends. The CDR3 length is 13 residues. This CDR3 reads CASTAGGANVLTF. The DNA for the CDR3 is TGTGCCAGCACCGCAGGGGGGGCCAACGTCCTGACTTTC. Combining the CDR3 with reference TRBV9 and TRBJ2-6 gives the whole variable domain DSGVTQTPKHLITATGQRVTLRCSPRSGDLSVYWYQQSLDQGLQFLIQYYNGEERAKGNILERFSAQQFPDLHSELNLSSLELGDSALYFCASTAGGANVLTFGAGSRLTVL.

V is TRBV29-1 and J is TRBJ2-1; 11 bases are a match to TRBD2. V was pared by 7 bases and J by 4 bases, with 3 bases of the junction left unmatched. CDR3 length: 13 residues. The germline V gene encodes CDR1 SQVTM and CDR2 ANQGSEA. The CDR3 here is CSAWTSGYNEQFF. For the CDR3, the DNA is TGCAGCGCCTGGACTAGCGGGTACAATGAGCAGTTCTTC.